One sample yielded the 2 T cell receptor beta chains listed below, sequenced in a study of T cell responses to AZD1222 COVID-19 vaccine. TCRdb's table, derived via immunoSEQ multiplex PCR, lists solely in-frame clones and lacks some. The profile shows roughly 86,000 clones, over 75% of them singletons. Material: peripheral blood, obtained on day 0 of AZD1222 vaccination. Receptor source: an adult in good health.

For the CDR3, the DNA is TGTGCCATCAGACCGGGACAGGAGACCTACGAGCAGTACTTC. Residues: CAIRPGQETYEQYF. The chain joins TRBV10-3 to TRBJ2-7, with 8 positions matching TRBD1. The CDR3 runs 14 residues. Unmatched junction bases numbered 6, after V lost 6 bases and J lost 2 bases. The germline V gene has CDR1 ENHRY and CDR2 SYGVKD.

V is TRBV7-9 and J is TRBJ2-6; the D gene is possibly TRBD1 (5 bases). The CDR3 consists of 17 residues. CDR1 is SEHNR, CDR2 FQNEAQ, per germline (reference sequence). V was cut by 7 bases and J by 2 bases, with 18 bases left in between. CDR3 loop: CASTTQGNWAGANVLTF. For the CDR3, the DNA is TGTGCCAGCACCACTCAGGGAAATTGGGCTGGGGCCAACGTCCTGACTTTC.